A single sample gave rise to the 9 T cell receptor beta chains below, sequenced in a study of blood T cell repertoires in COVID-19. Repertoires were generated with immunoSEQ multiplex PCR, while TCRdb's copy carries only in-frame clones and drops some. Of about 70,000 clones detected, about 82% appear once; the ten largest clones hold 1.5% to 2%. What was sequenced was peripheral blood. The receptors shown here come from a woman in her sixties or seventies with acute or convalescent COVID-19.

The CDR3 region has the DNA TGTGCCAGCAGCTTAAGTTTTTCGTCGGCGGCTAGCGGGGAAACCTACGAGCAGTACTTC. Its protein product is CASSLSFSSAASGETYEQYF. This rearrangement joins TRBV13 to TRBJ2-7; 9 bases agree with TRBD2. This CDR3 has 20 amino acids. CDR1 is PRHDT, CDR2 FYEKMQ, per germline (reference sequence). The J segment lost 2 bases and the V segment lost 2 bases, leaving 19 bases of the junction unmatched.

The chain joins TRBV19 to TRBJ2-5; possible D gene TRBD2, 6 bases. Germline V CDR1 and CDR2: LNHDA, SQIVND (reference sequence). The CDR3 loop spans 16 amino acids. V was cut by 8 bases and J by 5 bases, with 24 bases left in between. CDR3 nucleotide sequence: TGTGCCAGTGCCGCTACTCCGGGAGTAGATGGGGAGACCCAGTACTTC. This encodes CASAATPGVDGETQYF.

The J gene is TRBJ1-5, the V gene TRBV7-2; the D is unclear. Germline values: CDR1 SGHTA, CDR2 FQGNSA. With 5 bases removed from V and 3 bases from J, the gap between germline ends came to 17 bases. The CDR3 runs 16 residues. The chain's CDR3 is CASSPGLIASNQPQHF. CDR3 DNA sequence: TGTGCCAGCAGCCCCGGGTTGATAGCTTCCAATCAGCCCCAGCATTTT. Based on the CDR3 plus reference TRBV7-2 and TRBJ1-5, the full variable domain is GAGVSQSPSNKVTEKGKDVELRCDPISGHTALYWYRQSLGQGLEFLIYFQGNSAPDKSGLPSDRFSAERTGGSVSTLTIQRTQQEDSAVYLCASSPGLIASNQPQHFGDGTRLSIL.

The rearrangement uses TRBV19 and TRBJ1-1; a possible D gene is TRBD1 (6 bases). Germline V lookup: CDR1 LNHDA, CDR2 SQIVND (reference sequence). The CDR3 has 15 residues. V lost 1 base and J 4 bases, leaving 13 bases between the germline ends. The CDR3 reads CASSIVGGSGTEAFF. The CDR3 nucleotides read TGTGCCAGTAGTATAGTTGGGGGCTCGGGCACTGAAGCTTTCTTT.

This rearrangement joins TRBV19 to TRBJ2-1, with a tentative D call TRBD1 (6 bases). Germline V gene sequence: CDR1 LNHDA, CDR2 SQIVND (reference sequence). The CDR3 is 15 residues long. With 3 bases removed from V and 3 bases from J, the gap between germline ends came to 12 bases. CDR3 DNA: TGTGCCAGTAGTATCAGTGGGACATACTACAATGAGCAGTTCTTC. This codes for CASSISGTYYNEQFF.

This clone was counted once. The chain carries TRBV6-4 and TRBJ2-1; 10 bases line up with TRBD2. Losses at the gene ends were 2 bases for V and 7 bases for J; bases not matched to a gene: 8. CDR3 length: 16 residues. CDR1 and CDR2 from the germline V gene are MRHNA and SNTAGT. The DNA for the CDR3 is TGTGCCAGCAGTGACCAGTCGCTAGCGGGAGTTAATGAGCAGTTCTTC. It codes for CASSDQSLAGVNEQFF.

This clone was seen a single time. The chain uses TRBV12-2 and TRBJ2-1; TRBD2 reflects the table's D call only, with no check against the DNA. TRBV12-2 is a documented pseudogene. This CDR3 region has 16 residues. In DNA form, the CDR3 reads TGTGCAAGTCGCTTTCTCTGTTCGGGGGGGCACCCCGAGCAGTTCTTC. Its protein product is CASRFLCSGGHPEQFF.

V usage is TRBV7-8 and J usage is TRBJ1-2, with 8 positions matching TRBD1. Trimming removed 0 bases from V and 2 bases from J; junction bases left unmatched: 2. Germline CDR1 is SGHVS and CDR2 is FQNEAQ. The CDR3 spans 15 residues. CDR3 bases: TGTGCCAGCAGCTTAGCGACAGGGGCCAACTATGGCTACACCTTC. Its protein product is CASSLATGANYGYTF.

The J gene is TRBJ1-1, the V gene TRBV6-5; the match to TRBD1 covers 7 bases. The CDR3 extends over 15 amino acids. The germline V gene has CDR1 MNHEY and CDR2 SVGAGI. V lost 6 bases, J lost 1 base, and 8 bases stayed unmatched. The CDR3 sequence: CASRLTGVGNTEAFF. DNA of the CDR3: TGTGCCAGCAGACTCACAGGGGTGGGGAACACTGAAGCTTTCTTT.